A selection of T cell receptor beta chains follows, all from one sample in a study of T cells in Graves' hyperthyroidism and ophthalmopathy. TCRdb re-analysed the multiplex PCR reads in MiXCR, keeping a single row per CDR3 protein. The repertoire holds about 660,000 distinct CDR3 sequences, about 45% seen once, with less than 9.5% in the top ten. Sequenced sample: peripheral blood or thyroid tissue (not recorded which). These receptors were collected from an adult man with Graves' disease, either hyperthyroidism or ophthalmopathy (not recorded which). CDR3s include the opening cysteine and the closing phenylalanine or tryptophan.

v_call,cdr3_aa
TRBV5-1,CASSRDRAMSTEAFF
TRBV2,CASSDSANEKLFF
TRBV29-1,CSVRGQGSNSPLHF
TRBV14,CASSQQDRVNTEAFF
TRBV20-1,CSANVQEKLFF
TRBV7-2,CASSFPGGVNYGYTF
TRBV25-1,CASRGRNTEAFF
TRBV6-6,CASMTFNQPQHF
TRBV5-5,CASSLDVPDEKLFF
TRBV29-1,CSVGGGEKLFF
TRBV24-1,CAPSSGTNSYEQYF
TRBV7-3,CASSLVEGWSYGYTF
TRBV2,CASSEDDYSNQPQHF
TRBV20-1,CSASPGSVRSYEQYF
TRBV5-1,CASSPEGVLLIYEQYF
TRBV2,CASRRQTNTEAFF
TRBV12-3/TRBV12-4,CASSSSSLRRGIYEQYF
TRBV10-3,CAISPDTNYGYTF
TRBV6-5,CASMAANYEQYF
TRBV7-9,CASSAGTGLVGAFF
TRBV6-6,CAIRRRVSVESPLHF
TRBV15,CATSRGFGSYEQYF
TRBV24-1,CATSRGFNQPQHF
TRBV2,CASSYRTGDGYTF
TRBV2,CASSEAHTSYGYTF
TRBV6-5,CASSSRFSLEQYF
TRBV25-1,CASSLPGLESSYEQYF
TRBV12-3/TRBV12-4,CASSTGQGLSTEAFF
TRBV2,CASSYSKEYGELFF
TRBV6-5,CASIRTGLGYGYTF
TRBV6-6,CASSNKPTEAFF
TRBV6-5,CASSYRPSTGELFF
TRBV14,CASSWGGEPQHF
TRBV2,CASSEANTGTAFF
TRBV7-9,CASSDRGTGRETQYF
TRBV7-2,CASSLRPGTPNYGYTF